Listed here are 11 T cell receptor beta chains from one sample, sequenced in a study of T cell repertoires in cytomegalovirus infection. No antigen is known for these receptors. Each CDR3 protein gets one entry after TCRdb re-called the reads with MiXCR. The sample carries around 900,000 distinct CDR3 sequences, about a third recorded once. The source material was cultured CD8+ T cells from PBMCs, sampled from culture after CMV antigen stimulation. These receptors were collected from a human donor in good health (CMV status not recorded). Some clones in this sample may be carry-over from other donors' samples.

In this sample, this clonotype turned up many times. The rearrangement links TRBV27 to TRBJ2-1; D might be TRBD1 or TRBD2, each matching 5 bases. Per the germline V gene, CDR1 is MNHEY and CDR2 is SMNVEV (reference sequence). The CDR3 is made up of 14 amino acids. The germline V and J ends were trimmed by 2 bases and 5 bases, with 10 bases remaining between them. The DNA of the CDR3 is TGTGCCAGCAGTTTACCGGGACGAAACAATGAGCAGTTCTTC. Translating gives CASSLPGRNNEQFF.

This clonotype appeared a few times. The genes are TRBV7-6 and TRBJ1-1; D call uncertain. Germline V gene data show CDR1 as SGHVS and CDR2 as FNYEAQ. Trimming cost V 1 base and J 4 bases, with 7 bases left between them. There are 13 residues in the CDR3. CDR3 in DNA: TGTGCCAGCAGCTTAGACCCGGCCACTGAAGCTTTCTTT. Its translation is CASSLDPATEAFF.

The chain employs TRBV5-5 and TRBJ2-7; D is possibly TRBD1 or TRBD2 (5 bases each). Germline V lookup: CDR1 SGHKS, CDR2 YYEKEE (reference sequence). Trimming stripped 4 bases from V and 2 bases from J, with 19 bases between. The CDR3 sequence is 16 residues long. In nucleotides, the CDR3 is TGTGCCAGCAGCACCAATCGTCAGGGAGCCGCCTACGAGCAGTACTTC. Protein sequence: CASSTNRQGAAYEQYF.

J is TRBJ1-2 and V is TRBV27; D gene ambiguous. The CDR3 length is 14 residues. Looked up from germline, CDR1 is MNHEY and CDR2 is SMNVEV (reference sequence). Deletions cut 1 base from V and 4 bases from J, with 10 bases between. The CDR3, as DNA: TGTGCCAGCAGTTTATTGGGCAGTCCCTATGGCTACACCTTC. The encoded protein is CASSLLGSPYGYTF.

This chain uses TRBV27 with TRBJ1-1; D is possibly TRBD1 (5 bases). V gave up 8 bases and J gave up 5 bases, with 12 bases separating them. This CDR3 comprises 12 residues. The germline gives CDR1 MNHEY, CDR2 SMNVEV (reference sequence). CDR3 sequence (DNA): TGTGCCAGCGGAAGAGACAGTACTGAAGCTTTCTTT. Translated, it gives CASGRDSTEAFF.

This clonotype was seen only a few times. This sequence joins TRBV11-2 and TRBJ2-5; 7 bases agree with TRBD1. The V gene's germline CDR1 is SGHAT and CDR2 FQNNGV. After removal of 4 bases from V and 5 bases from J, the junction contained 13 bases not matched to a gene. CDR3 length: 16 residues. CDR3 sequence reads: CASSSRQGGIWETQYF. The DNA of the CDR3 is TGTGCCAGCAGCTCCCGACAGGGTGGGATTTGGGAGACCCAGTACTTC.

This clonotype was seen repeatedly, ten times or more. The chain is built from TRBV7-8 and TRBJ1-1; no definite D call. The germline V gene encodes CDR1 SGHVS and CDR2 FQNEAQ. CDR3 size: 16 residues. V was trimmed by 7 bases and J by 7 bases, leaving 25 bases between them. CDR3 in DNA: TGTGCCAGCAACTTCCTCACCCAGTACAGAACAGATGAAGCTTTCTTT. Protein: CASNFLTQYRTDEAFF.

This clonotype occurred a few times. The gene calls are TRBV6-1 and TRBJ2-5; a weak D match, TRBD1 (6 bases). Germline assignment: CDR1 MNHNS and CDR2 SASEGT. V was cut by 3 bases and J by 5 bases, with 19 bases left in between. The CDR3 runs to 16 residues. CDR3 nucleotide sequence: TGTGCCAGCAGTGATAGGGGACACGGGGTCCTCGAGACCCAGTACTTC. Its translation is CASSDRGHGVLETQYF.

This clonotype was counted a few times. The chain has TRBV12-3 or TRBV12-4 and TRBJ2-1, with TRBD1 matching over 11 bases. The CDR3 is made up of 14 amino acids. The V gene end was trimmed by 7 bases and the J gene end by 7 bases; junction bases not matched to a gene: 6. The CDR3 here is CASTGTGGINEQFF. CDR3 nucleotide sequence: TGTGCCAGCACCGGGACAGGGGGAATAAATGAGCAGTTCTTC.

This chain links TRBV12-3 or TRBV12-4 with TRBJ2-5; D is unresolved. The germline V and J ends were trimmed by 5 bases and 5 bases, with 15 bases remaining between them. The CDR3 has 14 residues. For the CDR3, the DNA is TGTGCCAGCAGTCCCGGGTCCGGTAGGGAGACCCAGTACTTC. This codes for CASSPGSGRETQYF.

The chain carries TRBV4-1 and TRBJ1-3; tentatively, D is TRBD1 (5 bases). Trimming stripped 4 bases from V and 0 bases from J, with 19 bases between. The CDR3 covers 18 residues. In germline, CDR1 is MGHRA, CDR2 YSYEKL. The CDR3 region is CASSRRVPQVSSGNTIYF. CDR3 DNA: TGCGCCAGCAGCCGCAGGGTCCCTCAGGTCTCCTCTGGAAACACCATATATTTT.